These 21 T cell receptor beta chains originate from one sample sequenced in a study of OX40 agonist ivuxolimab in advanced cancers. TCRdb keeps only in-frame clones here, not all; method: immunoSEQ multiplex PCR. In the table there are about 92,000 clones, approximately 91% of which are singletons. The specimen was CD4+ or CD8+ T cells sorted from blood, collected in a trial of the OX40 agonist ivuxolimab. The receptor source for this set is an adult with an advanced solid tumor such as melanoma, head and neck, liver or kidney cancer.

Remarks on this clone: The CDR3 end shows no conserved phenylalanine or tryptophan, and so a read error is likely. Because the CDR3's place on the DNA is in doubt, the DNA is left out and the CDR3 is given as listed by TCRdb. The J gene is TRBJ1-2, the V gene TRBV30; TRBD1, as called in the table, went unchecked against the DNA. The CDR3 extends over 12 residues, inclusive of both ends. From germline, CDR1 is GTSNPN and CDR2 SVGIG (reference sequence). The CDR3 here is CAWSQSGPRQVI.

The chain has TRBV7-9 and TRBJ2-2, with D tentatively TRBD2 (5 bases). This CDR3 region has 12 residues. In germline, CDR1 is SEHNR, CDR2 FQNEAQ (reference sequence). The V gene lost 6 bases and the J gene lost 6 bases, with 8 bases spanning the gap. CDR3 amino acids: CASRPEAGELFF. CDR3 bases: TGTGCCAGCAGACCGGAGGCCGGGGAGCTGTTTTTT. The full variable domain, with the rest looked up from reference TRBV7-9 and TRBJ2-2, is DTGVSQNPRHKITKRGQNVTFRCDPISEHNRLYWYRQTLGQGPEFLTYFQNEAQLEKSRLLSDRFSAERPKGSFSTLEIQRTEQGDSAMYLCASRPEAGELFFGEGSRLTVL.

The V gene is TRBV19, the J gene TRBJ2-1, with 7 bases identical to TRBD2. V trimming: 5 bases; J trimming: 3 bases; junction bases outside the gene matches: 7. CDR1 is LNHDA, CDR2 SQIVND, per germline (reference sequence). This CDR3 comprises 15 residues. DNA for the CDR3: TGTGCCAGTAGTCGGAGTCGCGGGAGCTACAATGAGCAGTTCTTC. Translated: CASSRSRGSYNEQFF.

The chain links TRBV2 to TRBJ2-7; D is ambiguous. Germline-derived CDR1 and CDR2 are SNHLY and FYNNEI. Trimming pared 6 bases from V and 1 base from J, leaving 16 bases between. The CDR3 is 15 amino acids. For the CDR3, the DNA is TGTGCCAGCAGCCCAGACTTCCTCTATTCCTACGAGCAGTACTTC. It specifies CASSPDFLYSYEQYF.

This clone was recorded only once. The chain couples TRBV7-9 to TRBJ2-1; 7 bases are shared with TRBD2. The germline CDR1 and CDR2 sequences are SEHNR and FQNEAQ (reference sequence). CDR3 length: 15 residues. V lost 5 bases to trimming and J lost 9 bases; unmatched junction nucleotides: 13. The CDR3 protein is CASSLRDVAGGEQFF. In DNA form, the CDR3 reads TGTGCCAGCAGCCTTCGGGATGTAGCGGGTGGTGAGCAGTTCTTC.

The chain employs TRBV9 and TRBJ1-2, with D uncertain. Trimming cost V 4 bases and J 3 bases, with 16 bases left between them. CDR1 and CDR2 (germline): SGDLS, YYNGEE. The CDR3 is 15 residues long. CDR3 nucleotide sequence: TGTGCCAGCAGCCCGTTACCCGGGAGGGACTATGGCTACACCTTC. Its translation: CASSPLPGRDYGYTF.

The chain employs TRBV29-1 and TRBJ2-5; D may be TRBD1 (6 bases). The germline V gene encodes CDR1 SQVTM and CDR2 ANQGSEA. The CDR3 length is 13 residues. The V gene lost 5 bases and the J gene lost 1 base, with 11 bases spanning the gap. The CDR3 DNA follows: TGCAGCGTTTCCCAGGGGACCCAAGAGACCCAGTACTTC. It translates to CSVSQGTQETQYF.

The rearrangement uses TRBV4-1 and TRBJ1-3; 8 bases align to TRBD1. Per the germline V gene, CDR1 is MGHRA and CDR2 is YSYEKL. Unmatched junction bases numbered 12, after V lost 3 bases and J lost 2 bases. CDR3 size: 18 residues. CDR3 sequence (DNA): TGCGCCAGCAGCCACCGAGGGATGAACAGGGGGGCTGGAAACACCATATATTTT. Amino acids: CASSHRGMNRGAGNTIYF.

The V call is TRBV11-2, the J call TRBJ2-3; no definite D call. Germline V lookup: CDR1 SGHAT, CDR2 FQNNGV. V was cut by 3 bases and J by 9 bases, with 7 bases left in between. CDR3 length: 11 amino acids. Written as DNA, the CDR3 is TGTGCCAGCAGCTTCGACCGGACGCAGTATTTT. Translation gives CASSFDRTQYF. Full variable domain (missing parts from reference TRBV11-2 and TRBJ2-3): EAGVAQSPRYKIIEKRQSVAFWCNPISGHATLYWYQQILGQGPKLLIQFQNNGVVDDSQLPKDRFSAERLKGVDSTLKIQPAKLEDSAVYLCASSFDRTQYFGPGTRLTVL.

The chain links TRBV2 to TRBJ2-2; TRBD2 matches at 11 bases. Germline V gives CDR1 SNHLY, CDR2 FYNNEI. This CDR3 region has 18 residues. Trimming took 5 bases from V and 6 from J; bases not matched to a gene: 14. CDR3 sequence: CASSRRLAGTVASGELFF. CDR3 DNA: TGTGCCAGCAGTCGGAGACTAGCGGGAACGGTCGCCTCCGGGGAGCTGTTTTTT. Using reference TRBV2 and TRBJ2-2 for the parts outside the CDR3, the full variable domain is EPEVTQTPSHQVTQMGQEVILRCVPISNHLYFYWYRQILGQKVEFLVSFYNNEISEKSEIFDDQFSVERPDGSNFTLKIRSTKLEDSAMYFCASSRRLAGTVASGELFFGEGSRLTVL.

V gene TRBV6-6 combines with J gene TRBJ2-5; no clear D. From germline, CDR1 is MNHNY and CDR2 SVGAGI (reference sequence). Trimming left V 7 bases short and J 5 bases short, with 17 bases between. The CDR3 is 14 amino acids. The CDR3: CASTPLRQSETQYF. As DNA, the CDR3 is TGTGCCAGCACCCCCCTGCGTCAATCGGAGACCCAGTACTTC.

This clone has a single count. The chain links TRBV6-6 to TRBJ2-3; 8 nucleotides line up with TRBD2. Germline-derived CDR1 and CDR2 are MNHNY and SVGAGI (reference sequence). The CDR3 totals 15 residues. V shed 2 bases and J 0 bases; nucleotides not matched to a gene: 1. This CDR3 is CASSYSGSSTDTQYF. The CDR3 DNA follows: TGTGCCAGCAGTTACAGCGGGAGTAGCACAGATACGCAGTATTTT.

This rearrangement joins TRBV11-2 to TRBJ2-1, with D possibly being TRBD1 or TRBD2 (5 bases each). V lost 8 bases to trimming and J lost 9 bases, with 17 bases between them. The CDR3 runs 13 residues. CDR1 and CDR2 (germline): SGHAT, FQNNGV. The CDR3 DNA follows: TGTGCCAGCCGCTCTCGGCTAGGGACTGAGCAGTTCTTC. It specifies CASRSRLGTEQFF.

V usage is TRBV7-2 and J usage is TRBJ2-3, with D perhaps TRBD1 or TRBD2 (5 bases each). V was cut by 0 bases and J by 2 bases, with 9 bases left in between. The CDR3 sequence is 15 residues long. Germline assignment: CDR1 SGHTA and CDR2 FQGNSA. The CDR3 region has the DNA TGTGCCAGCAGCTTAGCGCTCGGGACCACAGATACGCAGTATTTT. Residues: CASSLALGTTDTQYF.

The gene calls are TRBV19 and TRBJ2-1; 7 bases map to TRBD2. This CDR3 contains 15 residues. Germline V lookup: CDR1 LNHDA, CDR2 SQIVND (reference sequence). V trimming: 10 bases; J trimming: 6 bases; junction bases outside the gene matches: 15. The CDR3 region is CATRLAGVGSNEQFF. The DNA for the CDR3 is TGTGCCACCCGTTTGGCGGGGGTAGGAAGCAATGAGCAGTTCTTC.

This clone was counted only a few times. The rearrangement uses TRBV27 and TRBJ2-7; 7 nucleotides agree with TRBD2. CDR1 MNHEY and CDR2 SMNVEV come from the germline V gene (reference sequence). Losses at the gene ends were 5 bases for V and 7 bases for J; bases not matched to a gene: 14. The CDR3 is 15 residues long. CDR3 in amino acids: CASSPLGEGRGEQYF. CDR3 in DNA: TGTGCCAGCAGTCCCCTGGGGGAGGGCCGGGGGGAGCAGTACTTC.

This chain uses TRBV27 with TRBJ2-1; 13 bases agree with TRBD2. Trimming cost V 5 bases and J 1 base; bases outside gene matches: 5. The CDR3 is 17 amino acids. The V gene's germline CDR1 is MNHEY and CDR2 SMNVEV (reference sequence). CDR3 loop: CASSGGTSGTSYNEQFF. The DNA for the CDR3 is TGTGCCAGCAGTGGAGGGACTAGCGGGACTTCCTACAATGAGCAGTTCTTC.

V is TRBV2 and J is TRBJ2-5; 12 bases fit TRBD2. The CDR3 covers 16 residues. The trim removed 0 bases at V and 2 bases at J, leaving 1 base unmatched. The V gene's germline CDR1 is SNHLY and CDR2 FYNNEI. The CDR3 reads CASSEALAGGQETQYF. CDR3 sequence (DNA): TGTGCCAGCAGTGAAGCCCTAGCGGGAGGGCAAGAGACCCAGTACTTC.

V and J are TRBV7-2 and TRBJ2-3, with D tentatively TRBD1 (5 bases). The CDR3 is 14 residues long. Deletions cut 2 bases from V and 2 bases from J, with 8 bases between. Germline V lookup: CDR1 SGHTA, CDR2 FQGNSA. CDR3 sequence: CASSLRQNTDTQYF. CDR3 DNA sequence: TGTGCCAGCAGCTTACGACAGAACACAGATACGCAGTATTTT.

This clone was observed once. The V gene is TRBV7-3, the J gene TRBJ2-5; tentative D call: TRBD2 (6 bases). The V end lost 2 bases, the J end lost 1 base, and 14 bases lay between the germline ends. The CDR3 extends over 16 amino acids. The germline gives CDR1 SGHTA, CDR2 FQGTGA. CDR3 residues: CASSLGSWGGQETQYF. The CDR3 DNA reads TGTGCCAGCAGCTTAGGGTCCTGGGGAGGCCAAGAGACCCAGTACTTC. Complete variable domain (other parts from reference TRBV7-3 and TRBJ2-5): GAGVSQTPSNKVTEKGKYVELRCDPISGHTALYWYRQSLGQGPEFLIYFQGTGAADDSGLPNDRFFAVRPEGSVSTLKIQRTERGDSAVYLCASSLGSWGGQETQYFGPGTRLLVL.

The rearrangement joins TRBV19 to TRBJ2-3, with D unresolved. The germline V gene encodes CDR1 LNHDA and CDR2 SQIVND (reference sequence). Trimming took 5 bases from V and 4 from J, leaving 4 bases between them. CDR3 size: 11 residues. DNA for the CDR3: TGTGCCAGTAGTCGGCCAGATACGCAGTATTTT. Its protein is CASSRPDTQYF.